This TCR beta chain was profiled in a study of cytotoxic CD8 clonotypes in ibrutinib-treated CLL. Study background: The cohort had about a dozen relapsed/refractory and some 14 treatment-naive patients, around 18 IGHV unmutated.

Study-level results: In comparison with age-matched healthy donors, baseline clonality was higher and tracked circulating CD8+ T-cell counts.

This clone was recorded once. Its antigen is currently unknown. The planned depth of sequencing spanned 1 in 200,000 to 1 in 1 million T cells. Method: immunoSEQ multiplex PCR; TCRdb's copy keeps in-frame clones and lacks some. The profile covers around 140,000 clones, with 80% to 90% appearing a single time and roughly 2% taken by the ten largest. This CDR3 contains 13 residues. V was cut by 5 bases and J by 10 bases, with 17 bases left in between. Germline V gene data show CDR1 as LNHDA and CDR2 as SQIVND (reference sequence). The sequence came from a human donor with chronic lymphocytic leukemia. This sample comprised PBMCs, obtained after 24 months of ibrutinib treatment. The genes are TRBV19 and TRBJ1-2, with D maybe TRBD1 (6 bases). The CDR3 loop reads CASSSGGPGSYTF. In DNA form, the CDR3 reads TGTGCCAGTAGTTCCGGGGGCCCCGGTTCCTACACCTTC. The whole variable domain, remainder taken from reference TRBV19 and TRBJ1-2, is DGGITQSPKYLFRKEGQNVTLSCEQNLNHDAMYWYRQDPGQGLRLIYYSQIVNDFQKGDIAEGYSVSREKKESFPLTVTSAQKNPTAFYLCASSSGGPGSYTFGSGTRLTVV.